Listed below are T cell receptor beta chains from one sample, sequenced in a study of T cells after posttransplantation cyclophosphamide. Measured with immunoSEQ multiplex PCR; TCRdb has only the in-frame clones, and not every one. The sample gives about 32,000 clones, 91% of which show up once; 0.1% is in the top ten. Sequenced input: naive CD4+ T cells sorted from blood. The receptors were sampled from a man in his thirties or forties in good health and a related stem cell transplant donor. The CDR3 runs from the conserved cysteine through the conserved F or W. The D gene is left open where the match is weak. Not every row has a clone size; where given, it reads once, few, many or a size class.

cdr3_aa: CASSYSNAQNSPLHF; clone_size: .; v_call: TRBV6-5; d_call: .
cdr3_aa: CASGQDNSPLHF; clone_size: .; v_call: TRBV2; d_call: TRBD1
cdr3_aa: CSVRRGGGTGELFF; clone_size: .; v_call: TRBV29-1; d_call: TRBD2
cdr3_aa: CASSNGQGREQYF; clone_size: .; v_call: TRBV6-5; d_call: TRBD1
cdr3_aa: CASSIAPPGQGATYEQYF; clone_size: .; v_call: TRBV19; d_call: TRBD1
cdr3_aa: CASSLAGGMNTEAFF; clone_size: .; v_call: TRBV5-4; d_call: .
cdr3_aa: CASSERALRGSEAFF; clone_size: .; v_call: TRBV25-1; d_call: .
cdr3_aa: CASSQLRGLEQYF; clone_size: .; v_call: TRBV4-3; d_call: .
cdr3_aa: CASSVNPTGPYEQYF; clone_size: .; v_call: TRBV5-1; d_call: TRBD1
cdr3_aa: CASSEIPYEQYF; clone_size: .; v_call: TRBV19; d_call: .
cdr3_aa: CASSSTGKYNEQFF; clone_size: .; v_call: TRBV5-1; d_call: TRBD1
cdr3_aa: CASSPDRAGTEAFF; clone_size: .; v_call: TRBV6-5; d_call: TRBD1
cdr3_aa: CASSLEGGVGYEQYF; clone_size: .; v_call: TRBV11-3; d_call: .
cdr3_aa: CASSFDRGGEKYF; clone_size: .; v_call: TRBV5-4; d_call: TRBD1
cdr3_aa: CASSLNRGQSNQPQHF; clone_size: .; v_call: TRBV5-6; d_call: TRBD1
cdr3_aa: CASATALNTEAFF; clone_size: .; v_call: TRBV28; d_call: .
cdr3_aa: CASRFVVDTTYEQYF; clone_size: .; v_call: TRBV5-1; d_call: .
cdr3_aa: CASSREGGGTEAFF; clone_size: .; v_call: TRBV4-1; d_call: .
cdr3_aa: CASSFLAGGLNTGELFF; clone_size: .; v_call: TRBV7-3; d_call: TRBD2
cdr3_aa: CASSLAGQGANEKLFF; clone_size: .; v_call: TRBV5-4; d_call: TRBD1
cdr3_aa: CASSSQSRPSGGSYEQYF; clone_size: .; v_call: TRBV28; d_call: TRBD2
cdr3_aa: CASSPLDEEAKLFF; clone_size: .; v_call: TRBV18; d_call: .
cdr3_aa: CASSLPGQENTEAFF; clone_size: .; v_call: TRBV7-9; d_call: .
cdr3_aa: CASSHDHSSDEKLFF; clone_size: .; v_call: TRBV6-5; d_call: .
cdr3_aa: CAISTRTGLYDTEAFF; clone_size: .; v_call: TRBV10-3; d_call: TRBD1
cdr3_aa: CASSLAGSLSYNEQFF; clone_size: .; v_call: TRBV5-1; d_call: TRBD2
cdr3_aa: CARRGRARDEQYF; clone_size: once; v_call: TRBV19; d_call: .
cdr3_aa: CASSQWTSGGAVGELFF; clone_size: .; v_call: TRBV7-9; d_call: TRBD2
cdr3_aa: CASSRDRVYEQYF; clone_size: .; v_call: TRBV11-2; d_call: TRBD1
cdr3_aa: CASSSPGTDTQYF; clone_size: .; v_call: TRBV6-5; d_call: .
cdr3_aa: CASRSGTGNTGELFF; clone_size: .; v_call: TRBV6-1; d_call: TRBD1